This T cell receptor beta chain was sequenced in a study of blood T cell repertoires in COVID-19. Overall study: PBMCs, B-cell-depleted T cells, or T cells provided the cDNA or gDNA that made up the material.

This clone was observed a single time. The method was immunoSEQ multiplex PCR; TCRdb's version includes in-frame clones alone and lacks a portion of them. The table has about 180,000 clones, more than 75% seen once. Sequenced sample: peripheral blood. This TCR was sampled from a person between 65 and 79 years old with COVID-19, enrolled during active disease.

CDR3: CASRRPGGETQYF. The CDR3 DNA is TGTGCCAGCAGACGTCCGGGAGGGGAGACCCAGTACTTC. This chain links TRBV6-5 with TRBJ2-5, with 8 bases that match TRBD2. The length of the CDR3 is 13 residues. V lost 6 bases, J lost 5 bases, and 5 bases stayed unmatched. Germline V lookup: CDR1 MNHEY, CDR2 SVGAGI.